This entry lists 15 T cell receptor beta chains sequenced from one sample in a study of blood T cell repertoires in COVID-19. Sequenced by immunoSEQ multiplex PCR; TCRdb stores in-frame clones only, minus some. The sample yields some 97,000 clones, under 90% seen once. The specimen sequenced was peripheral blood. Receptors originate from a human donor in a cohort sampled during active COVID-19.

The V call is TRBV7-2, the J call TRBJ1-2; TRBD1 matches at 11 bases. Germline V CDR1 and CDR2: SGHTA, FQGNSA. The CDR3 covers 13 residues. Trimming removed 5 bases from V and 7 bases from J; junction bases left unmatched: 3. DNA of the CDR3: TGTGCCAGCAGCCCGGACAGGGGGCTTGGCTACACCTTC. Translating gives CASSPDRGLGYTF.

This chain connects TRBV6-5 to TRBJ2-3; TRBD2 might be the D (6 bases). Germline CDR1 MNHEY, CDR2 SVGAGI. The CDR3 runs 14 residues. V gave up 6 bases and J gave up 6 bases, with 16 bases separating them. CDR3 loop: CASSSGLLPDTQYF. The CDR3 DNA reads TGTGCCAGCAGCTCGGGACTCCTACCTGATACGCAGTATTTT.

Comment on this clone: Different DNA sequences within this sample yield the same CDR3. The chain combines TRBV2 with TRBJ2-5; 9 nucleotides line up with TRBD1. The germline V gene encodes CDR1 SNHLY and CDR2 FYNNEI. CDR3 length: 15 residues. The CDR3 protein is CASGLQGALQETQYF. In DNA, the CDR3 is TGTGCTAGCGGGTTACAGGGGGCTCTTCAAGAGACCCAGTACTTC.

The CDR3 is CASSPSFGTGYGYTF. In DNA form, the CDR3 reads TGCGCCAGCAGCCCCTCCTTTGGGACAGGTTATGGCTACACCTTC. V gene TRBV4-3 combines with J gene TRBJ1-2, with 8 bases aligning to TRBD1. V lost 4 bases to trimming and J lost 5 bases; unmatched junction nucleotides: 9. The germline V gene encodes CDR1 LGHNA and CDR2 YSLEER. The CDR3 contains 15 residues.

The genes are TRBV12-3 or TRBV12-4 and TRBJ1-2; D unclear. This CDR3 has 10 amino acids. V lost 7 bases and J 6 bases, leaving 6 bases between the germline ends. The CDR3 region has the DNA TGTGCCAGCACCGTTAATGGCTACACCTTC. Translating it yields CASTVNGYTF.

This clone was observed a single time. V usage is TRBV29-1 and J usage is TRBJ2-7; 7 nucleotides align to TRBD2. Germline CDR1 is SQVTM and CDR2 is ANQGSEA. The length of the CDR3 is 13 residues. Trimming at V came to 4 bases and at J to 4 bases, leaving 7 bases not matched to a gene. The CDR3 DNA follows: TGCAGCGTTGGATCGGGGGGTACGTACGAGCAGTACTTC. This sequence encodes CSVGSGGTYEQYF.

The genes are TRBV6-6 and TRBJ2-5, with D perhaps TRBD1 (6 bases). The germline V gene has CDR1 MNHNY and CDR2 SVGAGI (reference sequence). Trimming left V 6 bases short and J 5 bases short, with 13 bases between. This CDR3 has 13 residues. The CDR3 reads CASRPDSTETQYF. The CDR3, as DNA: TGTGCCAGCAGACCGGACAGCACGGAGACCCAGTACTTC.

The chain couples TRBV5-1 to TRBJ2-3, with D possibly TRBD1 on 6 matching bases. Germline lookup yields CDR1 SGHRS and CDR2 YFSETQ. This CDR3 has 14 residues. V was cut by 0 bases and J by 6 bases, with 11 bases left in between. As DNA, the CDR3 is TGCGCCAGCAGCTTGGACAGGGCTGGCGATACGCAGTATTTT. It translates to CASSLDRAGDTQYF.

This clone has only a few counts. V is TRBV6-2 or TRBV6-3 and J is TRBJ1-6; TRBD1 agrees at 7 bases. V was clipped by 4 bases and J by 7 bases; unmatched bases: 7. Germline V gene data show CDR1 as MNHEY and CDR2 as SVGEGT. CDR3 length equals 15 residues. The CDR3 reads CASSSRGNWNSPLHF. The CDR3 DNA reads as TGTGCCAGCAGTTCCAGGGGGAATTGGAATTCACCCCTCCACTTT.

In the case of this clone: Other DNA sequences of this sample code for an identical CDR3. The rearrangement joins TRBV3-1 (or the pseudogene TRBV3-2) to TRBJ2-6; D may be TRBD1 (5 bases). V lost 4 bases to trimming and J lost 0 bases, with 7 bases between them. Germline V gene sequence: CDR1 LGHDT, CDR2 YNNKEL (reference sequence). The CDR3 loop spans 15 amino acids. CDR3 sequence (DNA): TGTGCCAGCAGCCCTGACAGCTCTGGGGCCAACGTCCTGACTTTC. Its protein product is CASSPDSSGANVLTF.

CDR3 DNA: TGCGCCAGCAGCTTGGGTCTTATCAGTTACGAGCAGTACTTC. This translates into CASSLGLISYEQYF. This rearrangement joins TRBV5-1 to TRBJ2-7; D is unclear. V was pared by 0 bases and J by 4 bases, with 11 bases between. Germline CDR1 reads SGHRS; CDR2 reads YFSETQ. The CDR3 loop spans 14 amino acids.

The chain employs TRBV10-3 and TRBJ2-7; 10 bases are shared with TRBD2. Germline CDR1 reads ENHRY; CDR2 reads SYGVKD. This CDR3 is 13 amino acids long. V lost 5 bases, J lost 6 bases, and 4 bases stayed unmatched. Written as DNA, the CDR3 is TGTGCCATCAGTCGACTAGCGGGTGGCGAGCAGTACTTC. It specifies CAISRLAGGEQYF.

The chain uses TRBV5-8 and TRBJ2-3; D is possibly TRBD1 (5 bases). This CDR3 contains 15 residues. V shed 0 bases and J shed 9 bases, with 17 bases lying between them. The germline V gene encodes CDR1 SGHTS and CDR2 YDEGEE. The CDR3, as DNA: TGTGCCAGCAGCTTGGTCAAGGGGCTGATTGCGACGCAGTATTTT. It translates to CASSLVKGLIATQYF.

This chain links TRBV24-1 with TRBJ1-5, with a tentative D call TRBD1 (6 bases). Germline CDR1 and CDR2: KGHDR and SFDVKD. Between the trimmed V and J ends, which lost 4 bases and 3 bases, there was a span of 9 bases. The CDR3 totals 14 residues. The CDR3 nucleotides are TGTGCCACCAGTGACAGGGACAACAATCAGCCCCAGCATTTT. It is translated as CATSDRDNNQPQHF.

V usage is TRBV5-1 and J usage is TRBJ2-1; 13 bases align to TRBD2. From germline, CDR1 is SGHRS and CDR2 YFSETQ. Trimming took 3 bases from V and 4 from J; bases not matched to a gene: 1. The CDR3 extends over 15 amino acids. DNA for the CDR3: TGCGCCAGCAGCTCGGGACTAGCGGGGTACAATGAGCAGTTCTTC. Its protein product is CASSSGLAGYNEQFF.